This is a list of T cell receptor beta chains from one sample in a study of blood T cell repertoires in COVID-19. Clones were sequenced by immunoSEQ multiplex PCR, and TCRdb holds only the in-frame ones, with some missing. The profile covers about 7,500 clones, with about 87% appearing a single time and more than 8.5% taken by the ten largest. What was sequenced was peripheral blood. The receptors derive from a human donor in a cohort sampled during active COVID-19. CDR3s include the opening cysteine and the closing phenylalanine or tryptophan. Fields, in order: clone size, D gene, J gene, V gene, CDR3 DNA, CDR3 protein. D genes are given only for firm matches. A clone size is listed for some rows: how often the clone was seen (once, few, many), or a class if it is expanded.

clone size: -
D gene: -
J gene: TRBJ2-5
V gene: TRBV11-3
CDR3 DNA: TGTGCCAGCAGCTTGACACAAGGGACCCAGTACTTC
CDR3 protein: CASSLTQGTQYF

clone size: -
D gene: TRBD1
J gene: TRBJ1-4
V gene: TRBV5-4
CDR3 DNA: TGTGCCAGCAGCTTGGCAGGGGGCTATGAAAAACTGTTTTTT
CDR3 protein: CASSLAGGYEKLFF

clone size: -
D gene: -
J gene: TRBJ2-7
V gene: TRBV29-1
CDR3 DNA: TGCAGCGTCATAAGCGCCATGGGCGAGCAGTACTTC
CDR3 protein: CSVISAMGEQYF

clone size: -
D gene: TRBD2
J gene: TRBJ2-1
V gene: TRBV27
CDR3 DNA: TGTGCCAGCAGTTCGGGACTAGCGGGAGCCAAATCCCGGACGGGGCAGTTCTTC
CDR3 protein: CASSSGLAGAKSRTGQFF

clone size: -
D gene: -
J gene: TRBJ1-1
V gene: TRBV27
CDR3 DNA: TGTGCCAGCAGTTTATCCGTCGGGGGGCCGGTGAACACTGAAGCTTTCTTT
CDR3 protein: CASSLSVGGPVNTEAFF

clone size: few
D gene: -
J gene: TRBJ2-3
V gene: TRBV10-2
CDR3 DNA: TGCGCCAGCATGTGGGAGGTCAGAGATACGCAGTATTTT
CDR3 protein: CASMWEVRDTQYF

clone size: -
D gene: TRBD1
J gene: TRBJ1-6
V gene: TRBV5-6
CDR3 DNA: TGTGCCAGCAGCTGGGGGGCAGGGGGCGCTTCACCCCTCCACTTT
CDR3 protein: CASSWGAGGASPLHF

clone size: once
D gene: -
J gene: TRBJ1-1
V gene: TRBV7-9
CDR3 DNA: TGTGCCAGCAGCTCCCAGGCTTCAGGGGCTTTCTTT
CDR3 protein: CASSSQASGAFF

clone size: -
D gene: -
J gene: TRBJ1-1
V gene: TRBV6-6
CDR3 DNA: TGTGCCAGCAGTTACGGGGGGACTGAAGCTTTCTTT
CDR3 protein: CASSYGGTEAFF

clone size: -
D gene: -
J gene: TRBJ2-5
V gene: TRBV28
CDR3 DNA: TGTGCCAGCAGCTGGGACTCAGCTGGGGCCCAAGAGACCCAGTACTTC
CDR3 protein: CASSWDSAGAQETQYF

clone size: -
D gene: TRBD2
J gene: TRBJ2-7
V gene: TRBV30
CDR3 DNA: TGTGCCTGCAGCCTTATCGGGACTAGCGGGAGGGAAGAGCAGTACTTC
CDR3 protein: CACSLIGTSGREEQYF

clone size: -
D gene: -
J gene: TRBJ2-7
V gene: TRBV11-3
CDR3 DNA: TGTGCCAGCAGCCCACAGGGCTACGAGCAGTACTTC
CDR3 protein: CASSPQGYEQYF

clone size: -
D gene: -
J gene: TRBJ1-1
V gene: TRBV25-1
CDR3 DNA: TGTGCCAGCAGTGAGGGGAGGTCTGAAGCTTTCTTT
CDR3 protein: CASSEGRSEAFF

clone size: -
D gene: TRBD1
J gene: TRBJ2-7
V gene: TRBV28
CDR3 DNA: TGTGCCAGCAGTCGACAGGGGGTCTACGAGCAGTACTTC
CDR3 protein: CASSRQGVYEQYF

clone size: few
D gene: TRBD1
J gene: TRBJ1-2
V gene: TRBV3-1/TRBV3-2
CDR3 DNA: TGTGCCAGCAGCCCGTCGGACAGGCCGTACTATGGCTACACCTTC
CDR3 protein: CASSPSDRPYYGYTF

clone size: -
D gene: -
J gene: TRBJ2-7
V gene: TRBV19
CDR3 DNA: TGTGCCAGTAGTATATTGGAGGGGCCCTCCTACGAGCAGTACTTC
CDR3 protein: CASSILEGPSYEQYF

clone size: -
D gene: -
J gene: TRBJ1-5
V gene: TRBV30
CDR3 DNA: TGTGCCTGGAGTGTGGAGAGCAATCAGCCCCAGCATTTT
CDR3 protein: CAWSVESNQPQHF

clone size: -
D gene: -
J gene: TRBJ2-1
V gene: TRBV7-9
CDR3 DNA: TGTGCCAGCAGCTCCCCTATTGAACAGGGAGGGAATGAGCAGTTCTTC
CDR3 protein: CASSSPIEQGGNEQFF

clone size: -
D gene: -
J gene: TRBJ2-3
V gene: TRBV7-9
CDR3 DNA: TGTGCCAGCAGCTTTTTCGGGTCCCCAGATACGCAGTATTTT
CDR3 protein: CASSFFGSPDTQYF

clone size: -
D gene: -
J gene: TRBJ2-7
V gene: TRBV10-3
CDR3 DNA: TGTGCCACCAATCTAGCTGGAGGGAGCCCCTACGAGCAGTACTTC
CDR3 protein: CATNLAGGSPYEQYF

clone size: -
D gene: TRBD2
J gene: TRBJ2-3
V gene: TRBV24-1
CDR3 DNA: TGTGCCACCAGTGACCCCTCAGTTATTAGCGGGAGTCCAGATACGCAGTATTTT
CDR3 protein: CATSDPSVISGSPDTQYF

clone size: -
D gene: TRBD2
J gene: TRBJ2-3
V gene: TRBV28
CDR3 DNA: TGTGCCAGCAGTTACGAGCGGGAGGGCCGAACAGATACGCAGTATTTT
CDR3 protein: CASSYEREGRTDTQYF

clone size: -
D gene: TRBD2
J gene: TRBJ2-7
V gene: TRBV10-3
CDR3 DNA: TGTGCCATCAGTGTGACGGGAGGGCTGAGCGAGCAGTACTTC
CDR3 protein: CAISVTGGLSEQYF

clone size: -
D gene: -
J gene: TRBJ2-7
V gene: TRBV5-4
CDR3 DNA: TGTGCCAGCAGCTTGGACGAGAGCTCCTACGAGCAGTACTTC
CDR3 protein: CASSLDESSYEQYF

clone size: -
D gene: -
J gene: TRBJ1-2
V gene: TRBV2
CDR3 DNA: TGTGCCAGCAGTGAATGGCCTGAGGCTCCCGCTGGCTACACCTTC
CDR3 protein: CASSEWPEAPAGYTF

clone size: -
D gene: -
J gene: TRBJ1-5
V gene: TRBV6-1
CDR3 DNA: TGTGCCAGCAGTGATGGGAGTCCAGGTTTGAATCAGCCCCAGCATTTT
CDR3 protein: CASSDGSPGLNQPQHF

clone size: once
D gene: TRBD2
J gene: TRBJ2-7
V gene: TRBV29-1
CDR3 DNA: TGCAGCGTTGCCGGCCGAGCGGGAGTGTCGCAGTACTTC
CDR3 protein: CSVAGRAGVSQYF

clone size: -
D gene: -
J gene: TRBJ2-1
V gene: TRBV2
CDR3 DNA: TGTGCCAGCAGTGGACTGGAGAGTCGGAATGAGCAGTTCTTC
CDR3 protein: CASSGLESRNEQFF

clone size: -
D gene: -
J gene: TRBJ1-4
V gene: TRBV7-8
CDR3 DNA: TGTGCCAGCAGCTTAGTCGTGGCAGGGGTAGGCGGAAAACTGTTTTTT
CDR3 protein: CASSLVVAGVGGKLFF

clone size: -
D gene: -
J gene: TRBJ2-3
V gene: TRBV19
CDR3 DNA: TGTGCCAGTAGTGCTCCTCGGACTGCCCCTCTCACAGATACGCAGTATTTT
CDR3 protein: CASSAPRTAPLTDTQYF

clone size: -
D gene: -
J gene: TRBJ2-7
V gene: TRBV4-1
CDR3 DNA: TGCGCCAGCAGCGGAAGCCCCGGGACTGTACCTTACGAGCAGTACTTC
CDR3 protein: CASSGSPGTVPYEQYF

clone size: -
D gene: -
J gene: TRBJ1-1
V gene: TRBV27
CDR3 DNA: TGTGCCAGCAGTTGGACAGCGAACACTGAAGCTTTCTTT
CDR3 protein: CASSWTANTEAFF

clone size: -
D gene: TRBD2
J gene: TRBJ2-4
V gene: TRBV27
CDR3 DNA: TGTGCCAGCAGTTCACAGCGGGACAAAAACATTCAGTACTTC
CDR3 protein: CASSSQRDKNIQYF

clone size: -
D gene: TRBD1
J gene: TRBJ2-4
V gene: TRBV18
CDR3 DNA: TGTGCCAGCTCATCCCCGGACAGGGGAAGGGCCAAAAACATTCAGTACTTC
CDR3 protein: CASSSPDRGRAKNIQYF

clone size: -
D gene: TRBD1
J gene: TRBJ1-2
V gene: TRBV5-1
CDR3 DNA: TGCGCCAGCAGCCCGGGGACAGGGGTTAACTATGGCTACACCTTC
CDR3 protein: CASSPGTGVNYGYTF

clone size: -
D gene: -
J gene: TRBJ2-1
V gene: TRBV5-1
CDR3 DNA: TGCGCCAGCAGCTTGATTTCAATCAATGAGCAGTTCTTC
CDR3 protein: CASSLISINEQFF

clone size: -
D gene: -
J gene: TRBJ1-1
V gene: TRBV29-1
CDR3 DNA: TGCAGCGTGGCGGGCCTCGAATCGGGTGAAGCTTTCTTT
CDR3 protein: CSVAGLESGEAFF

clone size: -
D gene: TRBD1
J gene: TRBJ2-6
V gene: TRBV11-2
CDR3 DNA: TGTGCCAGCAGCTCCTACAGGGGGTTGTCTGGGGCCAACGTCCTGACTTTC
CDR3 protein: CASSSYRGLSGANVLTF

clone size: once
D gene: -
J gene: TRBJ1-5
V gene: TRBV12-3/TRBV12-4
CDR3 DNA: TGTGCCAGCAGCTCCGACGCAGGAGGGACCCAGCATTTT
CDR3 protein: CASSSDAGGTQHF

clone size: once
D gene: TRBD2
J gene: TRBJ2-7
V gene: TRBV5-6
CDR3 DNA: TGTGCCAGCAGCTTGGTGTCTCTAGCGGGAGGGGGCGAGCAGTACTTC
CDR3 protein: CASSLVSLAGGGEQYF

clone size: -
D gene: TRBD1
J gene: TRBJ1-5
V gene: TRBV28
CDR3 DNA: TGTGCCAGCAGTTCGGGACAGGGGTATAGCAATCAGCCCCAGCATTTT
CDR3 protein: CASSSGQGYSNQPQHF

clone size: -
D gene: TRBD1
J gene: TRBJ2-1
V gene: TRBV3-1/TRBV3-2
CDR3 DNA: TGTGCCAGCAGCCAACGGCAGGGGGTAGGCAATGAGCAGTTCTTC
CDR3 protein: CASSQRQGVGNEQFF

clone size: -
D gene: -
J gene: TRBJ1-2
V gene: TRBV5-1
CDR3 DNA: TGCGCCAGCAGCTTGGTGTCCGGGGGGAGAGGCTACACCTTC
CDR3 protein: CASSLVSGGRGYTF

clone size: -
D gene: -
J gene: TRBJ2-6
V gene: TRBV12-5
CDR3 DNA: TGTGCTAGTGGTTGGGACCGCAACCCAGGACAGAAGACTAACTCTGGGGCCAACGTCCTGACTTTC
CDR3 protein: CASGWDRNPGQKTNSGANVLTF

clone size: once
D gene: TRBD2
J gene: TRBJ2-3
V gene: TRBV6-1
CDR3 DNA: TGTGCCAGCACCCAATTGGGCGGGAGAACAGATACGCAGTATTTT
CDR3 protein: CASTQLGGRTDTQYF

clone size: -
D gene: TRBD2
J gene: TRBJ2-7
V gene: TRBV5-4
CDR3 DNA: TGTGCCAGCAGCTTGACTAGCGGGAGCACCGAGCAGTACTTC
CDR3 protein: CASSLTSGSTEQYF

clone size: -
D gene: -
J gene: TRBJ2-7
V gene: TRBV6-5
CDR3 DNA: TGTGCCATCGTCAATGGGGCAGGGTGGTTTTACGAGCAGTACTTC
CDR3 protein: CAIVNGAGWFYEQYF

clone size: -
D gene: TRBD1
J gene: TRBJ2-1
V gene: TRBV30
CDR3 DNA: TGTGCCTCGACCGGGACAGGCCTCTACAATGAGCAGTTCTTC
CDR3 protein: CASTGTGLYNEQFF

clone size: -
D gene: -
J gene: TRBJ2-7
V gene: TRBV21-1
CDR3 DNA: TGTGCCAGCAGCAAAGGTGGTTCGGGGACAGGGGGCCGGCAGTACTTC
CDR3 protein: CASSKGGSGTGGRQYF

clone size: -
D gene: TRBD1
J gene: TRBJ1-1
V gene: TRBV3-1/TRBV3-2
CDR3 DNA: TGTGCCAGCGGCGGGACAGCGAACACTGAAGCTTTCTTT
CDR3 protein: CASGGTANTEAFF

clone size: -
D gene: TRBD1
J gene: TRBJ1-1
V gene: TRBV28
CDR3 DNA: TGTGCCAGCAGTTTGGAAACAGGGGCCATGAACACTGAAGCTTTCTTT
CDR3 protein: CASSLETGAMNTEAFF

clone size: -
D gene: -
J gene: TRBJ2-2
V gene: TRBV5-6
CDR3 DNA: TGTGCCAGCAGCCCGGGACTGATCACCGGGGAGCTGTTTTTT
CDR3 protein: CASSPGLITGELFF

clone size: -
D gene: TRBD2
J gene: TRBJ2-6
V gene: TRBV18
CDR3 DNA: TGTGCCAGCTCATCGACTAGCTTCTCTGGGGCCAACGTCCTGACTTTC
CDR3 protein: CASSSTSFSGANVLTF

clone size: -
D gene: TRBD1
J gene: TRBJ2-1
V gene: TRBV24-1
CDR3 DNA: TGTGCCACCGAGGGACAGGGGAGGGACTACCCTTACAATGAGCAGTTCTTC
CDR3 protein: CATEGQGRDYPYNEQFF

clone size: -
D gene: -
J gene: TRBJ2-7
V gene: TRBV6-5
CDR3 DNA: TGTGCCAGCACCCAACAGGGAGGGGCCTACGAGCAGTACTTC
CDR3 protein: CASTQQGGAYEQYF